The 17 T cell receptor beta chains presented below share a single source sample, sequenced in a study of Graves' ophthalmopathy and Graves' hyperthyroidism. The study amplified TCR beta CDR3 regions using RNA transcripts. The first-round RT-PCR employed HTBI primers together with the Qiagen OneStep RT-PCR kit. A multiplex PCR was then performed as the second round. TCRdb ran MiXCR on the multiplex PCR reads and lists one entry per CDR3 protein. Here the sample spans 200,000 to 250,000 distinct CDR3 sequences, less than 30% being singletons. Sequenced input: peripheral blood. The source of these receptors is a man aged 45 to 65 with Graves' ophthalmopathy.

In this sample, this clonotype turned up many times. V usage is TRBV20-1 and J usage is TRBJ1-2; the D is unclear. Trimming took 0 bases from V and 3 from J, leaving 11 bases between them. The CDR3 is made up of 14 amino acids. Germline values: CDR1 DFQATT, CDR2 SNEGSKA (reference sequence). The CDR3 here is CSARDLMVDYGYTF. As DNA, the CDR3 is TGCAGTGCTAGAGATCTGATGGTAGACTATGGCTACACCTTC.

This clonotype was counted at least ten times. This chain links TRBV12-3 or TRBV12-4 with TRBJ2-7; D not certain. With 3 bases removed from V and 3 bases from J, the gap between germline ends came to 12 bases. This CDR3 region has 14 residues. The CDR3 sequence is CASSFGQVGYEQYF. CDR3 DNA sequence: TGTGCCAGCAGTTTCGGGCAGGTAGGCTACGAGCAGTACTTC.

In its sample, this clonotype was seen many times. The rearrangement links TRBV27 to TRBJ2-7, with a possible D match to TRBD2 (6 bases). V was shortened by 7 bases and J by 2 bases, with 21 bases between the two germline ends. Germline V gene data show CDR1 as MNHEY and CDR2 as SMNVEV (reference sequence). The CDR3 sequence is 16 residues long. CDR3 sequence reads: CASTPLGLAPAYEQYF. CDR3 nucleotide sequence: TGTGCCAGCACTCCGTTGGGGCTAGCGCCTGCCTACGAGCAGTACTTC.

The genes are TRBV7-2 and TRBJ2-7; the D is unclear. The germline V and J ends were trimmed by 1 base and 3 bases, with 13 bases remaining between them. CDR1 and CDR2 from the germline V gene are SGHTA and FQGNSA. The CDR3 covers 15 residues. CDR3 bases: TGTGCCAGCAGCTTAGGGCAGGAGCTGGACTACGAGCAGTACTTC. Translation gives CASSLGQELDYEQYF.

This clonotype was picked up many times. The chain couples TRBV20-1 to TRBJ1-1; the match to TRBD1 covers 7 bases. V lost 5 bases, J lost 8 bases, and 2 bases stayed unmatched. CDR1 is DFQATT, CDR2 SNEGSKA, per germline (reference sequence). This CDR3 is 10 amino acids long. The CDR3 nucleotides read TGCAGTGCTCAGGACAGGGAAGCTTTCTTT. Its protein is CSAQDREAFF.

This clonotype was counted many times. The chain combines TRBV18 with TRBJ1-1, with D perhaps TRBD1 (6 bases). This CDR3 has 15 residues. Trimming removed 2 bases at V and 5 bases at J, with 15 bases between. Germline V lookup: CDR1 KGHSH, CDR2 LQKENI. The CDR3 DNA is TGTGCCAGCTCACCAGGGGGGCAGGTTCGGACTGAAGCTTTCTTT. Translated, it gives CASSPGGQVRTEAFF. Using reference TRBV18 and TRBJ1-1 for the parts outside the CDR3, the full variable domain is NAGVMQNPRHLVRRRGQEARLRCSPMKGHSHVYWYRQLPEEGLKFMVYLQKENIIDESGMPKERFSAEFPKEGPSILRIQQVVRGDSAAYFCASSPGGQVRTEAFFGQGTRLTVV.

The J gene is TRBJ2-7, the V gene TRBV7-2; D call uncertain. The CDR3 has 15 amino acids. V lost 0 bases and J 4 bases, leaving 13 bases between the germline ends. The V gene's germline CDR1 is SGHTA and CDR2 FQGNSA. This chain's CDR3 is CASSLARGARYEQYF. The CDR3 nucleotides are TGTGCCAGCAGCTTAGCGAGAGGAGCGCGATACGAGCAGTACTTC.

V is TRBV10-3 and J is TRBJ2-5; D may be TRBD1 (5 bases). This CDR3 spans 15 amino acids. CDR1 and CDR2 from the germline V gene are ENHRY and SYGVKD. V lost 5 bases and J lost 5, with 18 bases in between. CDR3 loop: CAISQDSLGDETQYF. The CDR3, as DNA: TGTGCCATCAGTCAAGACAGTCTTGGGGATGAGACCCAGTACTTC.

Here the CDR3 reads CASSPYLGIAGYTF. Written as DNA, the CDR3 is TGTGCCAGCAGTCCCTACTTAGGGATTGCCGGCTACACCTTC. This chain uses TRBV6-2 or TRBV6-3 with TRBJ1-2; unclear D gene. The germline V gene encodes CDR1 MNHEY and CDR2 SVGEGT. V lost 5 bases and J lost 8, with 18 bases in between. The CDR3 sequence is 14 residues long.

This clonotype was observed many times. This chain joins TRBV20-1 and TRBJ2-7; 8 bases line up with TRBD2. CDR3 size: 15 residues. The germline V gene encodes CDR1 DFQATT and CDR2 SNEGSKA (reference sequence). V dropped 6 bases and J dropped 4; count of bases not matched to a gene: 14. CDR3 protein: CSALTSGGPGYEQYF. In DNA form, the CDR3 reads TGCAGTGCCCTTACCTCGGGAGGGCCGGGTTACGAGCAGTACTTC.

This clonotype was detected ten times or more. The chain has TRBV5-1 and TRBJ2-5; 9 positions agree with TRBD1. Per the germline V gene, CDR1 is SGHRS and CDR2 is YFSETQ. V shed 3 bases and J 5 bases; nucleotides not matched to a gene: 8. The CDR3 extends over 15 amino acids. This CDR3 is CASSSRTGVGETQYF. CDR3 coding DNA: TGCGCCAGCAGCTCAAGGACAGGGGTAGGGGAGACCCAGTACTTC.

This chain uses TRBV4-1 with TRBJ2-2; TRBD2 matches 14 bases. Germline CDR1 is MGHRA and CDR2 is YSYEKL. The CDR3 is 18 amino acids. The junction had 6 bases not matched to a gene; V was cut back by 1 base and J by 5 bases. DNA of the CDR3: TGCGCCAGCAGCCAAGTGGGACTAGCGGGAGCTTTAACCGGGGAGCTGTTTTTT. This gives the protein CASSQVGLAGALTGELFF.

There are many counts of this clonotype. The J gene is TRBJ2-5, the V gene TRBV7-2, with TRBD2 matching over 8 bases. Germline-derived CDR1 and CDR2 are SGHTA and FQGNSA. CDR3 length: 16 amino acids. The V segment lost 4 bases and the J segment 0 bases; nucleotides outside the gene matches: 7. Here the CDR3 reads CASSYGLASYQETQYF. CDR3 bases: TGTGCCAGCAGCTACGGACTAGCCTCGTACCAAGAGACCCAGTACTTC.

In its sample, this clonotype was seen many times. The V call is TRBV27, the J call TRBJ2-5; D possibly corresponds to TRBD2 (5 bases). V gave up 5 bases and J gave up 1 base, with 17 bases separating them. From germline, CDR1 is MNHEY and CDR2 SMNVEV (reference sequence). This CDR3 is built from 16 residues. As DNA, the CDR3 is TGTGCCAGCAGTCCGAACCCACTAGGAGCCCAAGAGACCCAGTACTTC. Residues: CASSPNPLGAQETQYF.

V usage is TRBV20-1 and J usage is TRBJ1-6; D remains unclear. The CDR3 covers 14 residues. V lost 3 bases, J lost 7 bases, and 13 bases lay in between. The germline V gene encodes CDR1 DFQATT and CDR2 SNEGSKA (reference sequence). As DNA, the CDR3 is TGCAGTGCTAGTTCATTGCAGGAGAATTCACCCCTCCACTTT. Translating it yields CSASSLQENSPLHF.

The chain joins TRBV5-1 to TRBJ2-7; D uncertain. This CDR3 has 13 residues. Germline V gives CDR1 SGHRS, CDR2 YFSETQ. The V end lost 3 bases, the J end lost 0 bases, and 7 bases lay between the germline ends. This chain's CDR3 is CASSSDVSYEQYF. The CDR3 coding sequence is TGCGCCAGCAGCTCGGACGTCTCCTACGAGCAGTACTTC.

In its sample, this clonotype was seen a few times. The CDR3 reads CASSPPLSSNPNTGELFF. Written as DNA, the CDR3 is TGCGCCAGCAGCCCTCCCTTAAGCTCAAACCCGAACACCGGGGAGCTGTTTTTT. V usage is TRBV4-1 and J usage is TRBJ2-2; D is unclear. The CDR3 totals 18 residues. Germline loops: CDR1 MGHRA, CDR2 YSYEKL. Trimming shortened V by 4 bases and J by 0 bases, and 18 bases separated the two germline ends.